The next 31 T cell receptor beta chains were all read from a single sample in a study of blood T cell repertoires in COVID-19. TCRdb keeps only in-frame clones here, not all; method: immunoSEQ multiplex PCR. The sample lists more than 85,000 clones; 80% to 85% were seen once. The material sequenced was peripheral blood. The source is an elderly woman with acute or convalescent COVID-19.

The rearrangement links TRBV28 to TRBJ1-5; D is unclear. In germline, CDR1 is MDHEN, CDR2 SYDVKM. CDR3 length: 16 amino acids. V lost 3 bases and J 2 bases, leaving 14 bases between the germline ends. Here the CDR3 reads CASSFQSGMGNQPQHF. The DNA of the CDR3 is TGTGCCAGCAGTTTTCAGTCGGGGATGGGCAATCAGCCCCAGCATTTT.

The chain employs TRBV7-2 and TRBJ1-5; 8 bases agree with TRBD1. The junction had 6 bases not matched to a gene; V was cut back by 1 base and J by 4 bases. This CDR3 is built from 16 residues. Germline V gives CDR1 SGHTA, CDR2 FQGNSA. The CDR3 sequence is CASSLVADRGNQPQHF. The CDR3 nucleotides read TGTGCCAGCAGCTTAGTAGCCGACAGGGGAAATCAGCCCCAGCATTTT. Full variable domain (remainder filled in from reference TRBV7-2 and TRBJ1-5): GAGVSQSPSNKVTEKGKDVELRCDPISGHTALYWYRQSLGQGLEFLIYFQGNSAPDKSGLPSDRFSAERTGGSVSTLTIQRTQQEDSAVYLCASSLVADRGNQPQHFGDGTRLSIL.

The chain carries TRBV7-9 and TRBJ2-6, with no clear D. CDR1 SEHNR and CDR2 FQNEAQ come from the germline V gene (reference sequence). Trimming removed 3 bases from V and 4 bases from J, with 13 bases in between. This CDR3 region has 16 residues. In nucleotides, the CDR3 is TGTGCCAGCAGCTTCTACCTCTCGAGGGGGGCCAACGTCCTGACTTTC. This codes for CASSFYLSRGANVLTF.

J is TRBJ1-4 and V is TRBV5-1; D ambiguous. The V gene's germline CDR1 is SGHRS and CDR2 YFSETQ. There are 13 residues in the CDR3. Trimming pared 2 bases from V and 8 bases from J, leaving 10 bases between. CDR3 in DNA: TGCGCCAGCAGCTTAGGAGGGAGCGAAAAACTGTTTTTT. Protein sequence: CASSLGGSEKLFF. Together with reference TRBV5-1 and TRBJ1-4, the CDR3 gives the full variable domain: KAGVTQTPRYLIKTRGQQVTLSCSPISGHRSVSWYQQTPGQGLQFLFEYFSETQRNKGNFPGRFSGRQFSNSRSEMNVSTLELGDSALYLCASSLGGSEKLFFGSGTQLSVL.

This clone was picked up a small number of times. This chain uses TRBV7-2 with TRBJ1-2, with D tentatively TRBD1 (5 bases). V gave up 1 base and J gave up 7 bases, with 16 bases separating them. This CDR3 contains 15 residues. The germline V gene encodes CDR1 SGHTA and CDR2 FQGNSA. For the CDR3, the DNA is TGTGCCAGCAGCTTAGATCCAGGGCTCCGAGGTGGCTACACCTTC. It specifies CASSLDPGLRGGYTF.

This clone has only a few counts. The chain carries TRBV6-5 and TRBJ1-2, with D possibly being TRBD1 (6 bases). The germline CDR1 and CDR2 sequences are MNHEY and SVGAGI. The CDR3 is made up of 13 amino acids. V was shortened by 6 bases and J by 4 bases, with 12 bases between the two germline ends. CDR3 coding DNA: TGTGCCAGCAGGATCGACAGGCGCTATGGCTACACCTTC. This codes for CASRIDRRYGYTF.

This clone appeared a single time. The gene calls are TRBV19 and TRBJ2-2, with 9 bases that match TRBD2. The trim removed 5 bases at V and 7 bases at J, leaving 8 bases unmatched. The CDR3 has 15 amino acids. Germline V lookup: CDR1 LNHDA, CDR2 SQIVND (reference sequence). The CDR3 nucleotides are TGTGCCAGTAGTCCCCTCGTAGCGGGAGACGGGGAGCTGTTTTTT. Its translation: CASSPLVAGDGELFF.

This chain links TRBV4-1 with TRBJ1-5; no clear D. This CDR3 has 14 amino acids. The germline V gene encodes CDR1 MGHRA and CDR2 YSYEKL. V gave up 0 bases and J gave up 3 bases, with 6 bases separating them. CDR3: CASSQEAHNQPQHF. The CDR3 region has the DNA TGCGCCAGCAGCCAAGAAGCCCACAATCAGCCCCAGCATTTT.

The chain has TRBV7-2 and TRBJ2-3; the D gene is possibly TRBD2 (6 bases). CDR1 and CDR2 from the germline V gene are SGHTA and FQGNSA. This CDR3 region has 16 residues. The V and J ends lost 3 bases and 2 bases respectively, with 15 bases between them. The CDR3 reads CASSLSSGTATDTQYF. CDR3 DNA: TGTGCCAGCAGCTTGTCCTCCGGGACTGCCACAGATACGCAGTATTTT. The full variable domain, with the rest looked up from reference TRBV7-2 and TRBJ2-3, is GAGVSQSPSNKVTEKGKDVELRCDPISGHTALYWYRQSLGQGLEFLIYFQGNSAPDKSGLPSDRFSAERTGGSVSTLTIQRTQQEDSAVYLCASSLSSGTATDTQYFGPGTRLTVL.

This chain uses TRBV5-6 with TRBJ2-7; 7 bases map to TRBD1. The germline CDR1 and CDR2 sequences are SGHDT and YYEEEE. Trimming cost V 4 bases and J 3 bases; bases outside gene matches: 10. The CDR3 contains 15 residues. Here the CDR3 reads CASSLAGTADYEQYV. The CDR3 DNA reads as TGTGCCAGCAGCCTGGCCGGGACAGCCGACTACGAGCAGTACGTC.

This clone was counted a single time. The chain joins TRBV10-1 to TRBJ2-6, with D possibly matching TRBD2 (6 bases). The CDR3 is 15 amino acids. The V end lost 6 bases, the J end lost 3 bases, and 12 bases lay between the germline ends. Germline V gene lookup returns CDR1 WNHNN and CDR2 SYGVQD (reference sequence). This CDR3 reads CASSTQGLGANVLTF. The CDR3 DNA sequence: TGCGCCAGCAGCACCCAGGGACTTGGGGCCAACGTCCTGACTTTC.

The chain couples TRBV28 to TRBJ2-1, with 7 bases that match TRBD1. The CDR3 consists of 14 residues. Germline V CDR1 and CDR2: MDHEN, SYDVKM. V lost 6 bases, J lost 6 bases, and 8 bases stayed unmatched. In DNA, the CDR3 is TGTGCCAGCAGACCCTCCGGGACAGTCAATGAGCAGTTCTTC. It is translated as CASRPSGTVNEQFF.

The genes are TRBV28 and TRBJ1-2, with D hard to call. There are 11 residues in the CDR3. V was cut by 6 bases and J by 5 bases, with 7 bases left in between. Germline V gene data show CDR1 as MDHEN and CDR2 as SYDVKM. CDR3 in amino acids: CASSDYYGYTF. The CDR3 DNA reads TGTGCCAGCAGCGACTATTATGGCTACACCTTC.

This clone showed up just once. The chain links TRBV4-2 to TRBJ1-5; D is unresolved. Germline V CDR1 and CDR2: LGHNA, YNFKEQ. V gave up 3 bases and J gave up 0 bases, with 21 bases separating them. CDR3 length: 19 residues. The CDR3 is CASSHPPGPEKVSNQPQHF. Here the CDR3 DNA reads TGTGCCAGCAGCCACCCCCCGGGTCCAGAGAAGGTTAGCAATCAGCCCCAGCATTTT.

Written as DNA, the CDR3 is TGTGCCAGCAGCCAAGGCGGAGTGGGGCACAATGAGCAGTTCTTC. Translation gives CASSQGGVGHNEQFF. This sequence joins TRBV3-1 (or the pseudogene TRBV3-2) and TRBJ2-1; D is perhaps TRBD1 (5 bases). V lost 1 base to trimming and J lost 5 bases, with 12 bases between them. The CDR3 is 15 residues long. Germline CDR1 is LGHDT and CDR2 is YNNKEL (reference sequence).

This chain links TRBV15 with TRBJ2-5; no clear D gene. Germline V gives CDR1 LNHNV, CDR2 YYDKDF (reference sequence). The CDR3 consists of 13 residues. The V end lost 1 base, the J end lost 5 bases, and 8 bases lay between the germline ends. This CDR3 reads CATSRGYEETQYF. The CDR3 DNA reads TGTGCCACCAGCAGAGGTTACGAGGAGACCCAGTACTTC.

The CDR3 region is CASSLGGVQPTGQYF. CDR3 sequence (DNA): TGTGCCAGCAGCTTAGGGGGGGTACAGCCTACGGGGCAGTACTTC. The V gene is TRBV7-2, the J gene TRBJ2-7; TRBD2 is a possible D gene (6 bases). The germline V gene has CDR1 SGHTA and CDR2 FQGNSA. V was pared by 1 base and J by 9 bases, with 19 bases between. CDR3 length equals 15 residues.

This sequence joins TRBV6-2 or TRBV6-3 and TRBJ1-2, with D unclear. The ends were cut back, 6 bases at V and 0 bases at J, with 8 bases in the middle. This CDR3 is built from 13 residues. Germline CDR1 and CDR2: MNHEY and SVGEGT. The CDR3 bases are TGTGCCAGCAGCCCCGCAGCTAACTATGGCTACACCTTC. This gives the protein CASSPAANYGYTF.

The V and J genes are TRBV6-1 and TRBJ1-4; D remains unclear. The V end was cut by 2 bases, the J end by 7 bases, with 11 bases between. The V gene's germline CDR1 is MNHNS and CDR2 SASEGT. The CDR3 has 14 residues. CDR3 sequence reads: CASSEFDNGEKLFF. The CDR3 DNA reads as TGTGCCAGCAGTGAATTCGACAACGGTGAAAAACTGTTTTTT.

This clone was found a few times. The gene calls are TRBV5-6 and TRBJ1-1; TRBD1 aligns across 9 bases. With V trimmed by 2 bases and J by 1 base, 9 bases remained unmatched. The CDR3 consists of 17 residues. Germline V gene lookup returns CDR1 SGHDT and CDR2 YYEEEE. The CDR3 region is CASSFQGGQGANTEAFF. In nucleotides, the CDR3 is TGTGCCAGCAGCTTTCAAGGGGGACAGGGTGCGAACACTGAAGCTTTCTTT.

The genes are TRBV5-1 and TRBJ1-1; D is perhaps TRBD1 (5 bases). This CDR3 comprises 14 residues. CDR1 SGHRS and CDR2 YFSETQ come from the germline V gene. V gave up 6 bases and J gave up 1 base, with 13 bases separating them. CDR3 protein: CASKRGNGNTEAFF. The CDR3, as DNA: TGCGCCAGCAAACGGGGGAATGGGAACACTGAAGCTTTCTTT.

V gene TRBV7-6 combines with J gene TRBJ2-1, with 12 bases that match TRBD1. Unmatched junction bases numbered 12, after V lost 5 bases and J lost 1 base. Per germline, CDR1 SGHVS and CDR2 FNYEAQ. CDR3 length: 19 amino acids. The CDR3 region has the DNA TGTGCCAGCAGCCCTAGGGGACAGGGGGCTATAAAATCCTACAATGAGCAGTTCTTC. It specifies CASSPRGQGAIKSYNEQFF.

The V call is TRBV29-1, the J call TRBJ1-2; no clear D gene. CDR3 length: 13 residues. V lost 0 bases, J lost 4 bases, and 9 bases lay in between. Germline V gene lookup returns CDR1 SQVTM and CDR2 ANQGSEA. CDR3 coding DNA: TGCAGCGTTGAAGACAGGCTGTCCTATGGCTACACCTTC. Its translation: CSVEDRLSYGYTF.

The CDR3 sequence: CASSGGLAGLSYEQYF. The CDR3 DNA follows: TGTGCCAGCAGTGGGGGACTAGCGGGACTTTCCTACGAGCAGTACTTC. The chain recombines TRBV28 with TRBJ2-7; 13 bases match TRBD2. The V segment lost 5 bases and the J segment 1 base; nucleotides outside the gene matches: 5. The CDR3 consists of 16 residues. Germline CDR1 reads MDHEN; CDR2 reads SYDVKM.

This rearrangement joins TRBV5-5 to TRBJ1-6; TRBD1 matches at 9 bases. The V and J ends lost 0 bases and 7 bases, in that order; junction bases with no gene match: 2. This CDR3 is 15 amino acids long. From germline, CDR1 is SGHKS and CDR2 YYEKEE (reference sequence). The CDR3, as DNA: TGTGCCAGCAGCTTGGAGGGACAGGGAAATTCACCCCTCCACTTT. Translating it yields CASSLEGQGNSPLHF.

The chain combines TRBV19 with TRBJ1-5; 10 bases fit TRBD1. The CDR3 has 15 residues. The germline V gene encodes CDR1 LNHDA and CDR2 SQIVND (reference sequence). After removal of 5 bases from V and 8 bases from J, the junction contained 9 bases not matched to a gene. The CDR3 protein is CASSPSRDRGEPQHF. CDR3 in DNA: TGTGCCAGTAGTCCGTCCCGGGACAGGGGTGAGCCCCAGCATTTT.

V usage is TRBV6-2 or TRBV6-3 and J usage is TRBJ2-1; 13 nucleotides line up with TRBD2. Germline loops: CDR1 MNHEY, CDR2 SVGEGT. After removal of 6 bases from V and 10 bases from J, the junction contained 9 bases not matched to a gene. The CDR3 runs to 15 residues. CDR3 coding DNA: TGTGCCAGCAGCCGCGGGACTAGCGGGGAAACAGAGCAGTTCTTC. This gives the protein CASSRGTSGETEQFF.

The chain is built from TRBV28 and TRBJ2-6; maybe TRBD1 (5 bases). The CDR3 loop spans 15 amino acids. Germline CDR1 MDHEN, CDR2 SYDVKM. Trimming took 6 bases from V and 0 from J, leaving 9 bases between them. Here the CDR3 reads CASRITGSGANVLTF. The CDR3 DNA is TGTGCCAGCAGGATCACAGGCTCTGGGGCCAACGTCCTGACTTTC.

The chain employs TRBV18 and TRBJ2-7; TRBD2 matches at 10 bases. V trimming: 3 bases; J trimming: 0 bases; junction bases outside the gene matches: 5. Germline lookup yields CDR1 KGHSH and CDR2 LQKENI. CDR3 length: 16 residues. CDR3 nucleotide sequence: TGTGCCAGCTCACCTCTAACTAGCGGGAACTCCTACGAGCAGTACTTC. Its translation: CASSPLTSGNSYEQYF.

The CDR3 region has the DNA TGCGCCAGCAGTGATTCCGGGAGGCCTCCCAACTACAATGAGCAGTTCTTC. As protein: CASSDSGRPPNYNEQFF. This rearrangement joins TRBV10-2 to TRBJ2-1; TRBD2 matches at 7 bases. The length of the CDR3 is 17 residues. V trimming: 3 bases; J trimming: 3 bases; junction bases outside the gene matches: 11. Germline CDR1 is WSHSY and CDR2 is SAAADI.

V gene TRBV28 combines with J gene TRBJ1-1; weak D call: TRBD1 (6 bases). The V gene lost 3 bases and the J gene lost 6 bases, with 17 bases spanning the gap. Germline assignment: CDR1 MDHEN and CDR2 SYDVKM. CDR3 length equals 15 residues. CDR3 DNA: TGTGCCAGCAGTTTGTTGGGGGCGGCTCTGGCTGAAGCTTTCTTT. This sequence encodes CASSLLGAALAEAFF.